This TCR beta chain was captured by sequencing in a study of T cell responses to AZD1222 COVID-19 vaccine. Study overall: Pooled together were second doses at about 4 or about 12 weeks.

The assay was immunoSEQ multiplex PCR, and TCRdb's table has in-frame clones only and misses some. This repertoire shows 120,000 or so clones, around 92% found once; its top ten account for approximately 1%. Study results and limitations: Elevations in Spike-specific TCR breadth and depth followed administration of two AZD1222 doses. Reports say nearly half of spike-specific TCRs go after unmutated variant regions.

As concerns this clone: The antigen is undetermined.

Per germline, CDR1 LNHDA and CDR2 SQIVND (reference sequence). The CDR3 extends over 16 amino acids. J lost 5 bases, V lost 5 bases, and 11 bases had no gene match. The chain recombines TRBV19 with TRBJ1-4; 7 nucleotides line up with TRBD1. The sequencing used peripheral blood, collected on day 0 of AZD1222 vaccination. The sequence derives from an adult in good health. The CDR3 loop reads CASSETPGQKNEKLFF. CDR3 DNA: TGTGCCAGTAGTGAGACCCCGGGACAGAAAAATGAAAAACTGTTTTTT.